Included here is one T cell receptor beta chain sequence, with context. The antigen remains undetermined. The repertoire was sequenced with immunoSEQ multiplex PCR; TCRdb's copy has only in-frame clones and lacks some. The sample has tens of thousands of clones, roughly 90% seen once. This sample is drawn from a study of chemoradiotherapy in HPV16-positive cancers. Study outcomes and limitations: Only a couple of HPV16-positive patients supplied the functional HPV-specificity definition.

Trimming removed 3 bases at V and 9 bases at J, with 28 bases between. The CDR3 loop spans 19 amino acids. Germline assignment: CDR1 SGHRS and CDR2 YFSETQ. The sequence came from a human donor with HPV-associated anogenital cancer. The chain links TRBV5-1 to TRBJ1-6; perhaps TRBD1 as D (5 bases). The sequencing here drew on blood, taken from a patient who underwent chemoradiotherapy. CDR3 sequence: CASSSGSGTGTRLSSPLHF. The CDR3 coding sequence is TGCGCCAGCAGCTCCGGGTCCGGGACGGGGACTCGGTTGAGTTCACCCCTCCACTTT. The whole variable domain, remainder taken from reference TRBV5-1 and TRBJ1-6, is KAGVTQTPRYLIKTRGQQVTLSCSPISGHRSVSWYQQTPGQGLQFLFEYFSETQRNKGNFPGRFSGRQFSNSRSEMNVSTLELGDSALYLCASSSGSGTGTRLSSPLHFGNGTRLTVT.